A selection of T cell receptor beta chains follows, all from one sample in a study of glioma-infiltrating T cells after dendritic cell vaccination. The data were produced by immunoSEQ multiplex PCR, yet TCRdb's version contains in-frame clones alone and is incomplete. The table has some 78,000 clones, around 84% seen once. Sequenced here: blood, sampled after dendritic cell vaccination. The receptors originated from a human donor with glioblastoma. Both conserved end residues are part of each CDR3. D genes are given only for firm matches. The size field is filled for only some rows; it gives once, few, many or a size class.

d_call: TRBD1
j_call: TRBJ2-5
v_call: TRBV6-6
clone_size: NA
cdr3_aa: CASSYAGTGEETQYF
cdr3_nt: TGTGCCAGCAGTTATGCCGGGACAGGAGAAGAGACCCAGTACTTC

d_call: TRBD2
j_call: TRBJ2-5
v_call: TRBV29-1
clone_size: once
cdr3_aa: CSVKRGGISETQYF
cdr3_nt: TGCAGCGTTAAGCGGGGGGGCATTTCAGAGACCCAGTACTTC

d_call: NA
j_call: TRBJ2-7
v_call: TRBV6-5
clone_size: NA
cdr3_aa: CASSLASGPYEQYF
cdr3_nt: TGTGCCAGCAGCCTAGCGTCGGGCCCCTACGAGCAGTACTTC

d_call: TRBD2
j_call: TRBJ2-7
v_call: TRBV7-2
clone_size: NA
cdr3_aa: CASSPAGENEQYF
cdr3_nt: TGTGCCAGCAGCCCAGCGGGGGAAAACGAGCAGTACTTC

d_call: NA
j_call: TRBJ1-1
v_call: TRBV4-3
clone_size: NA
cdr3_aa: CASSPAGGSMNTEAFF
cdr3_nt: TGCGCCAGCAGCCCCGCGGGCGGTAGTATGAACACTGAAGCTTTCTTT

d_call: TRBD2
j_call: TRBJ2-3
v_call: TRBV5-1
clone_size: NA
cdr3_aa: CASSLGSSGGKDTQYF
cdr3_nt: TGCGCCAGCAGCTTGGGATCTAGCGGGGGAAAAGATACGCAGTATTTT

d_call: NA
j_call: TRBJ2-1
v_call: TRBV18
clone_size: NA
cdr3_aa: CASSPGRDNEQFF
cdr3_nt: TGTGCCAGCTCACCAGGCAGGGACAATGAGCAGTTCTTC

d_call: TRBD2
j_call: TRBJ2-5
v_call: TRBV30
clone_size: few
cdr3_aa: CAWSLLAGIGMGQETQYF
cdr3_nt: TGTGCCTGGAGTTTATTAGCGGGGATAGGAATGGGACAAGAGACCCAGTACTTC

d_call: NA
j_call: TRBJ2-7
v_call: TRBV27
clone_size: NA
cdr3_aa: CASSLSQSYEQYF
cdr3_nt: TGTGCCAGCAGTTTATCACAGTCCTACGAGCAGTACTTC

d_call: NA
j_call: TRBJ2-7
v_call: TRBV2
clone_size: NA
cdr3_aa: CASTGLSYEQYF
cdr3_nt: TGTGCCAGCACCGGACTCTCCTACGAGCAGTACTTC

d_call: TRBD1
j_call: TRBJ2-2
v_call: TRBV7-2
clone_size: NA
cdr3_aa: CASSSTGGPNTGELFF
cdr3_nt: TGTGCCAGCAGCTCTACAGGGGGCCCGAACACCGGGGAGCTGTTTTTT

d_call: TRBD1
j_call: TRBJ2-2
v_call: TRBV15
clone_size: NA
cdr3_aa: CATSRRRTGGFSIVGELFF
cdr3_nt: TGTGCCACCAGCAGAAGGAGGACAGGGGGCTTTTCAATTGTCGGGGAGCTGTTTTTT

d_call: TRBD1
j_call: TRBJ2-1
v_call: TRBV6-4
clone_size: NA
cdr3_aa: CASSDRGQPSYNEQFF
cdr3_nt: TGTGCCAGCAGTGACAGGGGACAGCCCTCCTACAATGAGCAGTTCTTC

d_call: TRBD1
j_call: TRBJ2-7
v_call: TRBV10-1
clone_size: NA
cdr3_aa: CASRGQGAPSPDSYEQYF
cdr3_nt: TGCGCCAGCAGGGGACAGGGGGCCCCCTCGCCAGACTCCTACGAGCAGTACTTC

d_call: TRBD1
j_call: TRBJ2-3
v_call: TRBV6-1
clone_size: NA
cdr3_aa: CASRMDRGTDTQYF
cdr3_nt: TGTGCCAGCAGGATGGACAGGGGAACAGATACGCAGTATTTT

d_call: NA
j_call: TRBJ2-1
v_call: TRBV10-3
clone_size: NA
cdr3_aa: CAISDSGGAAYNEQFF
cdr3_nt: TGTGCCATCAGTGACTCGGGCGGGGCGGCCTACAATGAGCAGTTCTTC

d_call: TRBD2
j_call: TRBJ2-5
v_call: TRBV5-3
clone_size: NA
cdr3_aa: CARSLVTSGGETQYF
cdr3_nt: TGTGCCAGAAGCTTGGTGACTAGCGGGGGGGAGACCCAGTACTTC

d_call: TRBD1
j_call: TRBJ2-5
v_call: TRBV5-1
clone_size: NA
cdr3_aa: CASSPRTGGFETQYF
cdr3_nt: TGCGCCAGCAGCCCAAGGACAGGGGGATTTGAGACCCAGTACTTC

d_call: TRBD2
j_call: TRBJ2-3
v_call: TRBV19
clone_size: few
cdr3_aa: CASSWGRLAEYTDTQYF
cdr3_nt: TGTGCCAGTAGTTGGGGACGTCTAGCGGAGTACACAGATACGCAGTATTTT

d_call: NA
j_call: TRBJ2-1
v_call: TRBV11-3
clone_size: NA
cdr3_aa: CASSSRLSGANNEQFF
cdr3_nt: TGTGCCAGCAGCTCCCGACTTAGCGGAGCTAACAATGAGCAGTTCTTC

d_call: TRBD2
j_call: TRBJ2-1
v_call: TRBV5-1
clone_size: NA
cdr3_aa: CASSRVAGNNEQFF
cdr3_nt: TGCGCCAGCAGCCGGGTAGCGGGAAACAATGAGCAGTTCTTC

d_call: NA
j_call: TRBJ1-2
v_call: TRBV7-3
clone_size: once
cdr3_aa: CASSFIAGGSNYGYTF
cdr3_nt: TGTGCCAGCAGCTTTATCGCGGGAGGATCTAACTATGGCTACACCTTC

d_call: TRBD2
j_call: TRBJ2-3
v_call: TRBV10-3
clone_size: once
cdr3_aa: CAISGGGADTQYF
cdr3_nt: TGTGCCATCAGTGGCGGGGGGGCAGATACGCAGTATTTT

d_call: TRBD1
j_call: TRBJ2-7
v_call: TRBV29-1
clone_size: NA
cdr3_aa: CSVDRQGYNEQYF
cdr3_nt: TGCAGCGTAGATCGACAGGGTTATAACGAGCAGTACTTC

d_call: NA
j_call: TRBJ1-6
v_call: TRBV6-5
clone_size: few
cdr3_aa: CASSYDLSSYNSPLHF
cdr3_nt: TGTGCCAGCAGTTACGATTTGAGCTCCTATAATTCACCCCTCCACTTT

d_call: NA
j_call: TRBJ1-2
v_call: TRBV29-1
clone_size: many
cdr3_aa: CSVEDASLGYTF
cdr3_nt: TGCAGCGTTGAAGATGCGAGCCTAGGCTACACCTTC

d_call: NA
j_call: TRBJ1-1
v_call: TRBV6-6
clone_size: NA
cdr3_aa: CASRPASWSMNTEAFF
cdr3_nt: TGTGCCAGCAGACCCGCGTCATGGAGCATGAACACTGAAGCTTTCTTT

d_call: TRBD2
j_call: TRBJ2-5
v_call: TRBV9
clone_size: once
cdr3_aa: CASSVGTSGGARETQYF
cdr3_nt: TGTGCCAGCAGCGTAGGAACTAGCGGGGGGGCCCGCGAGACCCAGTACTTC

d_call: NA
j_call: TRBJ1-5
v_call: TRBV27
clone_size: NA
cdr3_aa: CASSPYSGYSNQPQHF
cdr3_nt: TGTGCCAGCAGTCCCTACTCGGGTTATAGCAATCAGCCCCAGCATTTT

d_call: TRBD2
j_call: TRBJ2-2
v_call: TRBV29-1
clone_size: NA
cdr3_aa: CSVEARGDQTTNTGELFF
cdr3_nt: TGCAGCGTTGAAGCTCGGGGGGACCAAACAACCAACACCGGGGAGCTGTTTTTT

d_call: TRBD1
j_call: TRBJ2-7
v_call: TRBV5-1
clone_size: NA
cdr3_aa: CASSLPRGQGTKKGYEQYF
cdr3_nt: TGCGCCAGCAGCTTGCCCCGAGGACAGGGTACTAAAAAGGGCTACGAGCAGTACTTC

d_call: TRBD1
j_call: TRBJ2-7
v_call: TRBV5-1
clone_size: NA
cdr3_aa: CASRAVGTGYYEQYF
cdr3_nt: TGCGCCAGCAGGGCGGTGGGGACAGGGTACTACGAGCAGTACTTC